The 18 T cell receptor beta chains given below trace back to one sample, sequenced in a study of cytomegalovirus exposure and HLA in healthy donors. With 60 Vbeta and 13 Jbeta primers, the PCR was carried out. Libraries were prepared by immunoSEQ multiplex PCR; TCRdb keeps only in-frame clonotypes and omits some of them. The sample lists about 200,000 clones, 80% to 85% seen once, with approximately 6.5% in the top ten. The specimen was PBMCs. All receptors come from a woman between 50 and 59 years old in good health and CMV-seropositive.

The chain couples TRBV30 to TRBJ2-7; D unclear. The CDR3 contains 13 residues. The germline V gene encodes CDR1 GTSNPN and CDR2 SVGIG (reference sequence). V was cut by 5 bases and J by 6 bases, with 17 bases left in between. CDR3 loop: CAWSRSASGEQYF. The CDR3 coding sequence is TGTGCCTGGTCGCGGAGCGCATCTGGCGAGCAGTACTTC.

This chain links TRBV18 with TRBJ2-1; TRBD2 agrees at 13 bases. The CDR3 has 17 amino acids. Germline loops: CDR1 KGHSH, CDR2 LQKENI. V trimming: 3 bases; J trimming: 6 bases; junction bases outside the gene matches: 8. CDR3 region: CASSPRTSGSGSNEQFF. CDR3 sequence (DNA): TGTGCCAGCTCACCGCGGACTAGCGGGAGTGGAAGCAATGAGCAGTTCTTC.

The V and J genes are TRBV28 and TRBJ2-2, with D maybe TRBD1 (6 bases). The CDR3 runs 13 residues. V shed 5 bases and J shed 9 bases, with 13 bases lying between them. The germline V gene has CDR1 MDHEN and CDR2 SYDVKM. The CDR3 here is CASSRTAVRELFF. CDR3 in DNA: TGTGCCAGCAGTCGGACAGCAGTGAGGGAGCTGTTTTTT.

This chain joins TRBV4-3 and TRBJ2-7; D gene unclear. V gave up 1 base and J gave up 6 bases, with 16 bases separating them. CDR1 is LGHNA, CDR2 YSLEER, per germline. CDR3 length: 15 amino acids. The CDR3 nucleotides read TGCGCCAGCAGCCAAGGCACAGCCACTGTTAGCGAGCAGTACTTC. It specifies CASSQGTATVSEQYF.

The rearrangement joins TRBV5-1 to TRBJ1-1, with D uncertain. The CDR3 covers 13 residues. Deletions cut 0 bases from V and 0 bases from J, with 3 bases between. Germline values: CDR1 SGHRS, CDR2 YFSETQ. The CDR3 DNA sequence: TGCGCCAGCAGCTTGGTTATGAACACTGAAGCTTTCTTT. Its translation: CASSLVMNTEAFF.

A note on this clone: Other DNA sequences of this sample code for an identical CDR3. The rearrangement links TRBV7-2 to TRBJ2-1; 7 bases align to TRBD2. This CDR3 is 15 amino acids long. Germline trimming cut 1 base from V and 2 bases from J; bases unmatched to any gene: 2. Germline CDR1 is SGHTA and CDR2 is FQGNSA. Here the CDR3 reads CASSLGGGAYNEQFF. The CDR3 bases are TGTGCCAGCAGCTTAGGTGGGGGGGCCTACAATGAGCAGTTCTTC.

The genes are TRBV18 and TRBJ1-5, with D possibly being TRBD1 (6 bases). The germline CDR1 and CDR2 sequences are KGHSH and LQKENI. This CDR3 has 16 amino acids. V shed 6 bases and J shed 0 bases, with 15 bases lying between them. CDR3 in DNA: TGTGCCAGCTCGCTTCAGGGGACATATAGCAATCAGCCCCAGCATTTT. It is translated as CASSLQGTYSNQPQHF.

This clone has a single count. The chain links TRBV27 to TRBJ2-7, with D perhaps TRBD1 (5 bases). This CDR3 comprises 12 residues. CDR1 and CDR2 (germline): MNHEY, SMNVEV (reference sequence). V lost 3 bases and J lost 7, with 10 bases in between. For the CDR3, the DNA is TGTGCCAGCAGTTTGAAGGGGAAAGAGCAGTACTTC. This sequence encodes CASSLKGKEQYF.

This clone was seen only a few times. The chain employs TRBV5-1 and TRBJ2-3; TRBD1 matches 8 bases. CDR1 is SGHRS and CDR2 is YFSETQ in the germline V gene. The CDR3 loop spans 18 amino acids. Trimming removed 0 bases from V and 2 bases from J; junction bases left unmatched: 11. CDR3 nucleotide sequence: TGCGCCAGCAGCTTGGTTCCTCCCGGGACAGGTTACACAGATACGCAGTATTTT. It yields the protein CASSLVPPGTGYTDTQYF.

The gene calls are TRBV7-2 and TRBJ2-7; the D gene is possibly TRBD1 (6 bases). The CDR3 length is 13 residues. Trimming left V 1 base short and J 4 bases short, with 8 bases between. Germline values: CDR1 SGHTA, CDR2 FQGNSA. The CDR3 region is CASSLGTAYEQYF. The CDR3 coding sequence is TGTGCCAGCAGCTTAGGGACAGCTTACGAGCAGTACTTC.

The CDR3 spells CASRSRQGANSPLHF. CDR3 bases: TGTGCCAGCAGAAGCAGACAGGGGGCGAATTCACCCCTCCACTTT. The chain is built from TRBV6-4 and TRBJ1-6; 10 bases are shared with TRBD1. Germline lookup yields CDR1 MRHNA and CDR2 SNTAGT. The CDR3 is made up of 15 amino acids. J was trimmed by 7 bases and V by 6 bases; bases with no gene match: 6.

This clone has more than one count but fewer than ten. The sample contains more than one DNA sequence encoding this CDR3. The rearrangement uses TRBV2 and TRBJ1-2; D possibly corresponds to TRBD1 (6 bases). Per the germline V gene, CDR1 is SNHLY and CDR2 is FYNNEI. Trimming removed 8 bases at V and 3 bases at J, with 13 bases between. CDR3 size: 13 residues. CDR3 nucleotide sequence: TGTGCCAGCGGAGGCCAGGGGCACTATGGCTACACCTTC. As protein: CASGGQGHYGYTF.

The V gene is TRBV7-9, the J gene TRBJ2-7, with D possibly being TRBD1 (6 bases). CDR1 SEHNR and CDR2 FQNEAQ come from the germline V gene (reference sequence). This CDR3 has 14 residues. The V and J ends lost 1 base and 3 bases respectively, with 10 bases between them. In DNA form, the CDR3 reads TGTGCCAGCAGCTTAGGGGGGCCGAGCTACGAGCAGTACTTC. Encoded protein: CASSLGGPSYEQYF.

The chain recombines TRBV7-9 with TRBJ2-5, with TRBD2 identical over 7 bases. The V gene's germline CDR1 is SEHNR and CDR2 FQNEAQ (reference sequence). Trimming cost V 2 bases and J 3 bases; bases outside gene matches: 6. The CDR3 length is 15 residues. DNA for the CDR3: TGTGCCAGCAGCTTACTGGGAGGGGTTGAAGAGACCCAGTACTTC. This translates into CASSLLGGVEETQYF.

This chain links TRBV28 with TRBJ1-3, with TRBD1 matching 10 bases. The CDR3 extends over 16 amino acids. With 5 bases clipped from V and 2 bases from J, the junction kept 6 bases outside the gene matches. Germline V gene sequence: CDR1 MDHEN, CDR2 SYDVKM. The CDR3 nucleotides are TGTGCCAGCAGTATACTGGGACAGGGGACTGGAAACACCATATATTTT. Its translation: CASSILGQGTGNTIYF.

For the CDR3, the DNA is TGTGCCAGCAGCTTGGTGGGAGAGGGCACAGATACGCAGTATTTT. This encodes CASSLVGEGTDTQYF. The chain links TRBV5-5 to TRBJ2-3; the D gene is possibly TRBD2 (5 bases). V dropped 0 bases and J dropped 1 base, with 9 bases sitting between them. The V gene's germline CDR1 is SGHKS and CDR2 YYEKEE (reference sequence). The CDR3 runs 15 residues. The whole variable domain, filled in from reference TRBV5-5 and TRBJ2-3, reads DAGVTQSPTHLIKTRGQQVTLRCSPISGHKSVSWYQQVLGQGPQFIFQYYEKEERGRGNFPDRFSARQFPNYSSELNVNALLLGDSALYLCASSLVGEGTDTQYFGPGTRLTVL.

DNA of the CDR3: TGTGCCAGCAGCTTCGCCGGGGAGCTGTTTTTT. Translating it yields CASSFAGELFF. The chain carries TRBV5-4 and TRBJ2-2, with no clear D. There are 11 residues in the CDR3. V was pared by 2 bases and J by 6 bases, with 2 bases between. Germline CDR1 reads SGHNT; CDR2 reads YYREEE (reference sequence). The variable domain in full, with the rest retrieved from reference TRBV5-4 and TRBJ2-2, is ETGVTQSPTHLIKTRGQQVTLRCSSQSGHNTVSWYQQALGQGPQFIFQYYREEENGRGNFPPRFSGLQFPNYSSELNVNALELDDSALYLCASSFAGELFFGEGSRLTVL.

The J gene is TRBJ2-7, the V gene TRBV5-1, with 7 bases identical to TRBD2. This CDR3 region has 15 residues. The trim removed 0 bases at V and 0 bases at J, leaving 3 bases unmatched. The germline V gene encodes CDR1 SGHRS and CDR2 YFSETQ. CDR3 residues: CASSLVGRASYEQYF. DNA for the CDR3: TGCGCCAGCAGCTTGGTTGGGAGGGCCTCCTACGAGCAGTACTTC.